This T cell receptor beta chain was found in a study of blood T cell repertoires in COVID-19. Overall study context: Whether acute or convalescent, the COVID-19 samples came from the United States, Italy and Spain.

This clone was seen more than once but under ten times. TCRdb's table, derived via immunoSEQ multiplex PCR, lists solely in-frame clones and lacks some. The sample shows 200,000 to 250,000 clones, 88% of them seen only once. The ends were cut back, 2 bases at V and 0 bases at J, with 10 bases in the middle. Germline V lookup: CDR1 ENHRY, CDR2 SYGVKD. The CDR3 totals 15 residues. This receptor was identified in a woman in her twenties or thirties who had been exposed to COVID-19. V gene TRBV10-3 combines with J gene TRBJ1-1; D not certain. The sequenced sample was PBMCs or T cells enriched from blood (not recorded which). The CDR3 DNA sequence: TGTGCCATCAGTGAGCTAAGAATCATGAACACTGAAGCTTTCTTT. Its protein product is CAISELRIMNTEAFF.